This T cell receptor (beta chain) derives from a study of blood T cell repertoires in COVID-19. In the study overall: From the United States, Italy and Spain came samples of acute and convalescent COVID-19. Sources were T cells, B-cell-depleted T cells, or PBMCs; the material itself was cDNA or gDNA.

Trimming removed 3 bases at V and 3 bases at J, with 10 bases between. This CDR3 comprises 14 residues. The germline V gene has CDR1 MRHNA and CDR2 SNTAGT. Study processing details: Estimates of nucleated cell counts were drawn from the amplification of reference gene primers. Repertoires were generated with immunoSEQ multiplex PCR, while TCRdb's copy carries only in-frame clones and drops some. The V and J calls and clone size come from that table; D and trimming were worked out from the DNA. The sample lists about 26,000 clones; around 90% were seen once. The J gene is TRBJ2-3, the V gene TRBV6-4; possibly TRBD1 for D (5 bases). Sequencing input: peripheral blood. This sequence was found in a man aged 70 or older with acute or convalescent COVID-19. CDR3 DNA: TGTGCCAGCAGTGAGAAGGGGATAACAGATACGCAGTATTTT. It is translated as CASSEKGITDTQYF.